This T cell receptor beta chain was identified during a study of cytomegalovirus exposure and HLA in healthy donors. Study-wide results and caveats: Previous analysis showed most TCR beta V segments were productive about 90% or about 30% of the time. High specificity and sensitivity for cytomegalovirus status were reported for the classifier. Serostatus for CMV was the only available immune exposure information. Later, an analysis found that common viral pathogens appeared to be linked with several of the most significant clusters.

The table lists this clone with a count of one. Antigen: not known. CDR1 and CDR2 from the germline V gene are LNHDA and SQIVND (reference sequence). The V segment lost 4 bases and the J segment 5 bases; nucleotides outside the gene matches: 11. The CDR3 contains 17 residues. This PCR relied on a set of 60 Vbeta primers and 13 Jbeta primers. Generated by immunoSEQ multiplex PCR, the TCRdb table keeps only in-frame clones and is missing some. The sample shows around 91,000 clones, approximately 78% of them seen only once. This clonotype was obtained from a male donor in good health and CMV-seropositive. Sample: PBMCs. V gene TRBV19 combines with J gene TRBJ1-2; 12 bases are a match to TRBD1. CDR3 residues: CASSTNSGTGGEYGYTF. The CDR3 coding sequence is TGTGCCAGTAGTACCAATTCCGGGACAGGGGGCGAATATGGCTACACCTTC.